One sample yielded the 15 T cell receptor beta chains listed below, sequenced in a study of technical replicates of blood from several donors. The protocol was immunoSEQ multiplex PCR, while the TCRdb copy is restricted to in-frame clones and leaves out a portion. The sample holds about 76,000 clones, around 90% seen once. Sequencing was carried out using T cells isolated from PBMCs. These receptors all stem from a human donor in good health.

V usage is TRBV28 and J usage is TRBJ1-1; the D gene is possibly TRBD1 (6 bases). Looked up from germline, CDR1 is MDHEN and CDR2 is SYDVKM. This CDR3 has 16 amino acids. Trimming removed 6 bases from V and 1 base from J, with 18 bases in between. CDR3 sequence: CASRSGALSGNTEAFF. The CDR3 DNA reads TGTGCCAGCAGGTCAGGGGCCTTAAGCGGGAACACTGAAGCTTTCTTT.

CDR3 nucleotides: TGTGCCAGCAGGCCGGTTCCATCAGGGGTTGCGGACACCGGGGAGCTGTTTTTT. Translated: CASRPVPSGVADTGELFF. The V and J genes are TRBV21-1 and TRBJ2-2; the table's D call, TRBD1, has no DNA check behind it. TRBV21-1 is recorded as a pseudogene. The CDR3 is made up of 18 amino acids.

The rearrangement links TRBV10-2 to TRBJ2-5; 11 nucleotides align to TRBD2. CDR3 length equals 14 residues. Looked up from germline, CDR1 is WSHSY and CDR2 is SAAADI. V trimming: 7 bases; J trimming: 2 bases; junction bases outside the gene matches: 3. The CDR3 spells CASTLAGGQETQYF. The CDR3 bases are TGCGCCAGCACCTTAGCGGGGGGGCAAGAGACCCAGTACTTC.

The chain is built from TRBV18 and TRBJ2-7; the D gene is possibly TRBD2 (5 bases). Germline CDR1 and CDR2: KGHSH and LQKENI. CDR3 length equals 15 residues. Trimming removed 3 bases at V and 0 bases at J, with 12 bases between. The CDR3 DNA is TGTGCCAGCTCACCGGAGGACGGGTCCTCCTACGAGCAGTACTTC. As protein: CASSPEDGSSYEQYF.

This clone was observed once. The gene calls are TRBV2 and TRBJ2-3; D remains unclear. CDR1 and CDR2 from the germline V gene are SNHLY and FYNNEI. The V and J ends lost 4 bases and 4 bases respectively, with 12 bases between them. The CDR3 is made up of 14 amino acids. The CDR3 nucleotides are TGTGCCAGCAGTGTCCCCCCCGCAGCAGATACGCAGTATTTT. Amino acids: CASSVPPAADTQYF.

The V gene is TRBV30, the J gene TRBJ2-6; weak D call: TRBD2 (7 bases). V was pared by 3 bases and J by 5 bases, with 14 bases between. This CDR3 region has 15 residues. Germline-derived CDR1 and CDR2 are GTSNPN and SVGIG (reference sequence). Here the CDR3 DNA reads TGTGCCTGGAGAAGGGGGGGCGCCTGGGCCAACGTCCTGACTTTC. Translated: CAWRRGGAWANVLTF.

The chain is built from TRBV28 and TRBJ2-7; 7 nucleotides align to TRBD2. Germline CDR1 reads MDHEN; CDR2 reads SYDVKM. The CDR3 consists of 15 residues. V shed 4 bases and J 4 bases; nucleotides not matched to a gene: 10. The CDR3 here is CASSSGAGAGYEQYF. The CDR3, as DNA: TGTGCCAGCAGTTCTGGCGCGGGAGCTGGGTACGAGCAGTACTTC.

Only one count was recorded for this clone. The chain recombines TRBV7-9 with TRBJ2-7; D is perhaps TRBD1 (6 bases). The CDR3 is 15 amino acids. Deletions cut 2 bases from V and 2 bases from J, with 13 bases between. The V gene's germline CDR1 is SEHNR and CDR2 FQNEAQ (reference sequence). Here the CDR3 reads CASSLQVGTTYEQYF. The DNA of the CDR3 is TGTGCCAGCAGCTTACAGGTGGGGACAACCTACGAGCAGTACTTC.

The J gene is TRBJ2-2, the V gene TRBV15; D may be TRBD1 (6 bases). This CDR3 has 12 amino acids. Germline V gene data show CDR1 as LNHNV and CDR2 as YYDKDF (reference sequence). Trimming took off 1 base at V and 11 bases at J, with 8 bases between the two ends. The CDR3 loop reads CATSRVQGELFF. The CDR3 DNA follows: TGTGCCACCAGCAGAGTACAGGGAGAGCTGTTTTTT.

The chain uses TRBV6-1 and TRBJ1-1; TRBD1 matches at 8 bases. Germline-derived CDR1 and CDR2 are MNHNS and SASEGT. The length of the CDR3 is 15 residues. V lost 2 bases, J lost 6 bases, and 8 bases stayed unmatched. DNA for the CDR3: TGTGCCAGCAGTGAATTAGGACAGGGTACCGCTGAAGCTTTCTTT. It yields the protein CASSELGQGTAEAFF.

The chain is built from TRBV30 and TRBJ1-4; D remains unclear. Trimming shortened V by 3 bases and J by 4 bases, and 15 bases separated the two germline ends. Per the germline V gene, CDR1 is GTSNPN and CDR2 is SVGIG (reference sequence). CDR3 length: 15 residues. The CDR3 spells CAWRGGQQNNEKLFF. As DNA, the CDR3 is TGTGCCTGGAGAGGCGGCCAGCAAAATAATGAAAAACTGTTTTTT.

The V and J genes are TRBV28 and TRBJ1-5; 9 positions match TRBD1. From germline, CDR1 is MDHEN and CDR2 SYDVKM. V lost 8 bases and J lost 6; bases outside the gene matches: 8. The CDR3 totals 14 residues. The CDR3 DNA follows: TGTGCCAGCGTGTGGGGACAGGGCGGTCAGCCCCAGCATTTT. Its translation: CASVWGQGGQPQHF.

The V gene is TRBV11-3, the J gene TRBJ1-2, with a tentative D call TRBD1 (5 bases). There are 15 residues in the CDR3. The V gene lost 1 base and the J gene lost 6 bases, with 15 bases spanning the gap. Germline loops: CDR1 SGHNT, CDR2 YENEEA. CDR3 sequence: CASSLARRAPDGYTF. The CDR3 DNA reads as TGTGCCAGCAGCTTAGCTCGCAGGGCTCCCGATGGCTACACCTTC.

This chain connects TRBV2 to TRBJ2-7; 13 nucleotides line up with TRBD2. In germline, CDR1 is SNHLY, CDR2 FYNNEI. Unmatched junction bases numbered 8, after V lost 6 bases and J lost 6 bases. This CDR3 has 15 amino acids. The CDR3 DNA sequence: TGTGCCAGCAGGCCCCTACTAGCGGGAGGGCTCGAGCAGTACTTC. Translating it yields CASRPLLAGGLEQYF.

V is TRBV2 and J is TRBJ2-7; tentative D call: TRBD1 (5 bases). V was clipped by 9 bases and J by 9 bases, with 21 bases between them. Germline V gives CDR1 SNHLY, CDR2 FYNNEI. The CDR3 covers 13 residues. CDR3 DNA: TGTGCCAGTATGGGTGGGGCCATACGGGTGCAGTACTTC. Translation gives CASMGGAIRVQYF.